The subject of this entry is one T cell receptor beta chain. The sample originates from a study of blood T cell repertoires in COVID-19. Study as a whole: Sample material is recorded as cDNA or gDNA derived from T cells, B-cell-depleted T cells, or PBMCs.

Data came from immunoSEQ multiplex PCR; TCRdb stores just in-frame clones and leaves some out. The repertoire holds fewer than 250,000 clones, with around 85% as singletons. V was shortened by 4 bases and J by 2 bases, with 10 bases between the two germline ends. This CDR3 has 14 residues. CDR1 is SGHTA, CDR2 FQGNSA, per germline. This receptor was taken from a woman younger than 45 who had recovered from COVID-19. The chain carries TRBV7-2 and TRBJ2-3; D call uncertain. Sequenced material: PBMCs or T cells enriched from blood (not recorded which). The CDR3 reads CASSSRLDTDTQYF. The CDR3 nucleotides read TGTGCCAGCAGCTCTAGACTCGACACAGATACGCAGTATTTT.